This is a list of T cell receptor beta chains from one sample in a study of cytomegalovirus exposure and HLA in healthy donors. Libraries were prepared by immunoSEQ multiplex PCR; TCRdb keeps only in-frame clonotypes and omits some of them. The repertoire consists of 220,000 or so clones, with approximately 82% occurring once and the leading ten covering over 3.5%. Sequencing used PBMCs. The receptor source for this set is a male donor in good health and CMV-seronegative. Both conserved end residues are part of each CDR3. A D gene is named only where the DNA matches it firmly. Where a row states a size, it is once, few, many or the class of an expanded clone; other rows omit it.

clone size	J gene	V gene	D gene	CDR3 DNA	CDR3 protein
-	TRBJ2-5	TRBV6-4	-	TGTGCCAGCAGCCTCAGGGCCCCCTTCCAAGAGACCCAGTACTTC	CASSLRAPFQETQYF
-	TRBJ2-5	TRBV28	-	TGTGCCAGCAGTTTTAAGGGAGCATGGCAGGAGACCCAGTACTTC	CASSFKGAWQETQYF
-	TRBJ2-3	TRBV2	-	TGTGCCGCGGCTAGCGCCCTTAGCACAGATACGCAGTATTTT	CAAASALSTDTQYF
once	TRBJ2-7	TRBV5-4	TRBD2	TGTGCCAGCAGCCGAGGACTAGCGGGAGTTGAGGGGGAGCAGTACTTC	CASSRGLAGVEGEQYF
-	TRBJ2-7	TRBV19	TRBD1	TGTGCCAGTAGCTCCGGGACAGGGATTTACGAGCAGTACTTC	CASSSGTGIYEQYF
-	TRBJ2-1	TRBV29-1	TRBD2	TGCAGCGTTCTAGCGGGAACAAATGAGCAGTTCTTC	CSVLAGTNEQFF
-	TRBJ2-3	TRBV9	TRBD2	TGTGCCAGCAGCGTAGCTCCTAGCGGGGAAACAGATACGCAGTATTTT	CASSVAPSGETDTQYF
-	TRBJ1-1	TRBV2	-	TGTGCCAGCAGCGCTTCGGGGGCTGAAGCTTTCTTT	CASSASGAEAFF
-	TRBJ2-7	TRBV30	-	TGTGCCTGGAGTGCAGGGGTGAGCTCCTACGAGCAGTACTTC	CAWSAGVSSYEQYF
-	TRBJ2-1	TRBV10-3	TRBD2	TGTGCCATCAGTGAACCCCAAGGCGGCGTCCGGGAGGGTAACGGCAATGAGCAGTTCTTC	CAISEPQGGVREGNGNEQFF
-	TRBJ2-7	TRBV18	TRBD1	TGTGCCAGCTCGCAGGGACAGGGGTCTTCCTACGAGCAGTACTTC	CASSQGQGSSYEQYF
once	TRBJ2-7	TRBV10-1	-	TGCGCCAGCAGTGATTCCTTAGGGAGCTCCTACGAGCAGTACTTC	CASSDSLGSSYEQYF
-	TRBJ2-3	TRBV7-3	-	TGTGCCAGCAGCTCAAGGACTTTAAGCACAGATACGCAGTATTTT	CASSSRTLSTDTQYF
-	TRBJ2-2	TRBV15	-	TGTGCCACCAGCAGAGATCTCCCAGGGACTCGAAACACCGGGGAGCTGTTTTTT	CATSRDLPGTRNTGELFF
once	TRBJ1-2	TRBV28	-	TGTGCCAGCAGTTTATTGGGGAGAGCCCCGGGTGGCTACACCTTC	CASSLLGRAPGGYTF
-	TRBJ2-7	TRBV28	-	TGTGCCAGCAGCCTTGGCGGGACAGTCGCCTACGAGCAGTACTTC	CASSLGGTVAYEQYF
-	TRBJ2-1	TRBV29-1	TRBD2	TGCAGCGTTGTACGGCGGGAGGTAACCTACAATGAGCAGTTCTTC	CSVVRREVTYNEQFF
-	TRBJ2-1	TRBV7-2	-	TGTGCCAGCAGCTCCACTTCGACTAGAACAGGCAATGAGCAGTTCTTC	CASSSTSTRTGNEQFF
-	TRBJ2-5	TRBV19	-	TGTGCCAGTAGTATAGTGGGGGGTTCTTACCAAGAGACCCAGTACTTC	CASSIVGGSYQETQYF
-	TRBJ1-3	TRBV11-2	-	TGTGCCAGCAGCTTAGATCTGCGGAGCTCTGGAAACACCATATATTTT	CASSLDLRSSGNTIYF
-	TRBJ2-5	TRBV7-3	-	TGTGCCAGCAGCTTAGGGCACAGTTTTGGGGAGACCCAGTACTTC	CASSLGHSFGETQYF
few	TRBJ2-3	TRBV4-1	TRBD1	TGCGCCAGCAGCCCGGGACAGCTCCTAACAGATACGCAGTATTTT	CASSPGQLLTDTQYF
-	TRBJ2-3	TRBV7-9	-	TGTGCCAGCAGCTTAAATTCTGGGCCTAGCGGCACAGATACGCAGTATTTT	CASSLNSGPSGTDTQYF
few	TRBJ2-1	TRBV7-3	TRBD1	TGTGCCAGCAGCCCAGGGGGCCGAGAGTACAATGAGCAGTTCTTC	CASSPGGREYNEQFF
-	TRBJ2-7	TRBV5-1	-	TGCGCCAGCAGCTTGGCCGGGCCAGGGAAACCGTACTTC	CASSLAGPGKPYF
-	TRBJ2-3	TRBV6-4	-	TGTGCCAGCAGTGCGGGAGCTTACACAGATACGCAGTATTTT	CASSAGAYTDTQYF
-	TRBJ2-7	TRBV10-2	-	TGCGCCAGCAGGCGTCAGGGACTGACCTACGAGCAGTACTTC	CASRRQGLTYEQYF
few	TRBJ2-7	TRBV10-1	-	TGCGCCAGCAGTGGAAGCCGGAGCTCCTACGAGCAGTACTTC	CASSGSRSSYEQYF
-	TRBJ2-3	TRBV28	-	TGTGCCAGCAGGACAGGCTTTAGCACAGATACGCAGTATTTT	CASRTGFSTDTQYF
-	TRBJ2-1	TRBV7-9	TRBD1	TGTGCCAGCAGCAGAACAGGGGGCCCCTACAATGAGCAGTTCTTC	CASSRTGGPYNEQFF
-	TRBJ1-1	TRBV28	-	TGTGCCAGCACTATGGGGGGGGCCCCAATGAACACTGAAGCTTTCTTT	CASTMGGAPMNTEAFF
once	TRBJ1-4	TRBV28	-	TGTGCCAGCAATGAGGGGGTGATGAAAAAACTGTTTTTT	CASNEGVMKKLFF
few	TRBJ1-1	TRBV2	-	TGTGCCAGCAGTGAAGCCCGGGAGCGAGCTTTCTTT	CASSEARERAFF
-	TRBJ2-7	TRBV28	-	TGTGCCAGCAGGGACAGGACTCCGGGACTCGAGCAGTACTTC	CASRDRTPGLEQYF
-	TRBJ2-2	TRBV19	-	TGTGCCAGTAGTCCCCGCTATGACGGGGGGAACACCGGGGAGCTGTTTTTT	CASSPRYDGGNTGELFF
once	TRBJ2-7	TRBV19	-	TGTGCCAGTAAACAAGCCCCCGGAGGCTTTCGAGACGAGCAGTACTTC	CASKQAPGGFRDEQYF
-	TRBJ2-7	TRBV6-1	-	TGTGCCAGCAGTGAAGCCCCATCGGACGAGCAGTACTTC	CASSEAPSDEQYF
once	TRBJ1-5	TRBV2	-	TGTGCCAGCAGAAGGACTGGAGGCAATCAGCCCCAGCATTTT	CASRRTGGNQPQHF
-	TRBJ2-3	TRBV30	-	TGTGCCTGGAAGTCGGGTCCGGATACGCAGTATTTT	CAWKSGPDTQYF
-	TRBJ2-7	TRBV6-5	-	TGTGCCAGCAGCCGGGCCCTCGGACAGTCCTACGGGCAGTACTTC	CASSRALGQSYGQYF
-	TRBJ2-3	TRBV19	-	TGTGCCAGTAGTTCCGCGGTCCGCTACACAGATACGCAGTATTTT	CASSSAVRYTDTQYF
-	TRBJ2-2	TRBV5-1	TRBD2	TGCGCCAGCAGCCCGCAGACTAGCGGCCCGGAGCTGTTTTTT	CASSPQTSGPELFF
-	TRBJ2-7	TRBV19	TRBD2	TGTGCCAGTAGTCTTCTAGCGGGAGGGCAATACGAGCAGTACTTC	CASSLLAGGQYEQYF
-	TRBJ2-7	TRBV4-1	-	TGCGCCAGCAGCCAACCAGCAGGGACCTACGAGCAGTACTTC	CASSQPAGTYEQYF
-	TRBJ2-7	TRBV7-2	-	TGTGCCAGCAGCTCCCTAGTGTTGCCCTACGAGCAGTACTTC	CASSSLVLPYEQYF
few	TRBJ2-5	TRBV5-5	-	TGTGCCAGCAGCTTGGCGGGGGGCGAGACCCAGTACTTC	CASSLAGGETQYF
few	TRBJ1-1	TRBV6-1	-	TGTGCCAGCAGTGCCCAGGGAGGGCAGAACACTGAAGCTTTCTTT	CASSAQGGQNTEAFF
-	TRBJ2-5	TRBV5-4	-	TGTGCCAGCAGCTTGGACAGGGTAAAAAAGGGGGAGACCCAGTACTTC	CASSLDRVKKGETQYF
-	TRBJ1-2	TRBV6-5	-	TGTGCCAGCAGCTCGGGGTATGGCTACACCTTC	CASSSGYGYTF